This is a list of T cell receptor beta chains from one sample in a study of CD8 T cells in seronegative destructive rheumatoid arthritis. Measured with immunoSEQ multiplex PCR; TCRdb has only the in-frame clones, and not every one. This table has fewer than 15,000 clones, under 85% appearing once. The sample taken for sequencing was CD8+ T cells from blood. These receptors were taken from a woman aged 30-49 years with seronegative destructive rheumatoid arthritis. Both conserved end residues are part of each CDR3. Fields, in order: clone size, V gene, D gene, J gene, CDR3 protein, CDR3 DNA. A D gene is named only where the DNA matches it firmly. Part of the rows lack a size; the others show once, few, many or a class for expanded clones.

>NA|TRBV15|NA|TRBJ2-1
CATSSASEPYNEQFF
TGTGCCACCAGCAGCGCTTCCGAGCCCTACAATGAGCAGTTCTTC
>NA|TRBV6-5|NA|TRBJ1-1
CASSSETYMNTEAFF
TGTGCCAGCAGTTCCGAGACATACATGAACACTGAAGCTTTCTTT
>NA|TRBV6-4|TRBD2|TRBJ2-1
CASSDRAGGYNEQFF
TGTGCCAGCAGTGACCGGGCGGGGGGCTACAATGAGCAGTTCTTC
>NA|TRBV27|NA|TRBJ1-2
CASGQYGNYGYTF
TGTGCCAGCGGACAATACGGGAACTATGGCTACACCTTC
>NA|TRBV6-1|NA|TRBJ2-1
CASSFLGGPYNEQFF
TGTGCCAGCAGTTTCCTCGGGGGACCCTACAATGAGCAGTTCTTC
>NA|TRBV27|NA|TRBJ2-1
CASSGWGGSEQLF
TGTGCCAGCAGTGGGTGGGGGGGCAGTGAGCAGCTCTTC
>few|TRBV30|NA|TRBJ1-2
CAWSVYGNYGYTF
TGTGCCTGGAGTGTATACGGTAACTATGGCTACACCTTC
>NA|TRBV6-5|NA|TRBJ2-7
CASSPLVGPYEQYF
TGTGCCAGCAGTCCTTTGGTTGGCCCCTACGAGCAGTACTTC
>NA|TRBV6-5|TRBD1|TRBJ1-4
CASGQGFNEKLFF
TGTGCCAGCGGACAGGGGTTTAATGAAAAACTGTTTTTT
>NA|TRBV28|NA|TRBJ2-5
CASSPGVAETQYF
TGTGCCAGCAGCCCCGGGGTTGCGGAGACCCAGTACTTC
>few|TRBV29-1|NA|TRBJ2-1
CSLDPGGVNEQFF
TGCAGCCTCGATCCCGGCGGGGTCAATGAGCAGTTCTTC
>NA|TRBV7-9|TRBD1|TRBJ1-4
CASSPTGTGGEKLFF
TGTGCCAGCAGCCCAACCGGGACAGGCGGGGAAAAACTGTTTTTT
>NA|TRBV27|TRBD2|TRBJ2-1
CASSVWTSGANEQFF
TGTGCCAGCAGCGTGTGGACTAGCGGGGCCAATGAGCAGTTCTTC
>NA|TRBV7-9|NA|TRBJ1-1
CASSLGGLGTEAFF
TGTGCCAGCAGCTTAGGGGGCCTGGGGACTGAAGCTTTCTTT
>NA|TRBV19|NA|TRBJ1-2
CASSIVSGLKSYTF
TGTGCCAGTAGTATAGTTTCAGGGTTGAAGAGCTACACCTTC
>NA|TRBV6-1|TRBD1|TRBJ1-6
CASSEAYRGVHYSPLHF
TGTGCCAGCAGTGAAGCTTACAGGGGTGTTCATTATTCACCCCTCCACTTT
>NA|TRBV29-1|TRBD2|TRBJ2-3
CSVGLAASPYTQYF
TGCAGCGTTGGACTAGCAGCGAGTCCATATACGCAGTATTTT